The rows below give T cell receptor beta chains drawn from one sample of a study of T cells in localized non-small cell lung cancer. Assay: immunoSEQ multiplex PCR; the TCRdb copy retains only in-frame clones and omits some. The table lists tens of thousands of clones, approximately 80% of them singletons. Sequencing was performed on peripheral blood, taken before any cancer treatment. The receptor source for this set is a female donor at least 60 years old with stage I lung adenocarcinoma. CDR3s leave out the opening cysteine and the closing phenylalanine or tryptophan.

V gene | CDR3 protein
TRBV28 | ASLPSGRIHEQF
TRBV18 | ASSPGRGNQPQH
TRBV7-3 | ASSPALNTGELF
TRBV27 | ASSPLGVSYGYT
TRBV27 | ASSPPVAGFGMNTEAF
TRBV5-6 | ASSRGLAGSYEQY
TRBV7-2 | ASSSTGDQPQH
TRBV19 | ASSTSSSGGLDTQY
TRBV5-1 | ASGQGNTEAF
TRBV29-1 | SVSSQGFKQY
TRBV6-5 | ASTKVVSGANVLT
TRBV6-1 | ASSEWGTGPKRPQH
TRBV6-5 | ASKPGQGSETQY
TRBV13 | ASSYGDTGNEKLF
TRBV30 | AWGTGDGDYTEAF
TRBV9 | ASSVDPTGELF
TRBV19 | ASKGDPADTEAF
TRBV19 | ASTRVASGNNEQF
TRBV6-5 | ASSLGTVNEQF
TRBV5-1 | ASSFVSAGDYGYT
TRBV7-2 | ASSSHSTAPSQETQY
TRBV6-1 | ASSLRPGQPYEQY
TRBV28 | ASSSGAAGTNEKLF
TRBV5-4 | ASSPGQGPTPAF
TRBV5-1 | ASSLSVGGYNEQF
TRBV11-3 | ASSQGGGPTDTQY